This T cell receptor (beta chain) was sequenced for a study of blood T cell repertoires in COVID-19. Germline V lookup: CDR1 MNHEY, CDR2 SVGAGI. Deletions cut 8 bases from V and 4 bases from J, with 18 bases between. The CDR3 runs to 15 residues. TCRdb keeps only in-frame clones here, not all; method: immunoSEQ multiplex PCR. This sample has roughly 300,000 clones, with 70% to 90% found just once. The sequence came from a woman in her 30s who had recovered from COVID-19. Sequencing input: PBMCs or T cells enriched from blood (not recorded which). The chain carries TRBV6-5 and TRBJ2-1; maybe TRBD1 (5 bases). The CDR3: CASGQKVSGYNEQFF. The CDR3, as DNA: TGTGCCAGCGGACAAAAGGTGTCCGGGTACAATGAGCAGTTCTTC.